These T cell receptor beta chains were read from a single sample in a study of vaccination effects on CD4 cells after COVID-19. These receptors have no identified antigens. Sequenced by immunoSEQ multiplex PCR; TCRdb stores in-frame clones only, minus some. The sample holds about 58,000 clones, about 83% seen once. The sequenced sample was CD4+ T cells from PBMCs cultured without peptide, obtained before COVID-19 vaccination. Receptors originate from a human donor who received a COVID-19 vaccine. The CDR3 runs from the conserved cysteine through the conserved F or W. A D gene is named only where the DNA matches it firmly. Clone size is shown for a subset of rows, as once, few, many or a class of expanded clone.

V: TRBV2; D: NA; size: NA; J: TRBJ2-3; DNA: TGTGCCAGCAAGGGGACCTACACAGATACGCAGTATTTT; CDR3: CASKGTYTDTQYF
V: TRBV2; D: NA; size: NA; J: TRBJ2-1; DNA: TGTGCCAGCAGGGACCGCAACAATGAGCAGTTCTTC; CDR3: CASRDRNNEQFF
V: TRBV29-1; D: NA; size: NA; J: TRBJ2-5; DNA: TGCAGCGTTCAAAAGGGGGGGACTCGGGGGGAGACCCAGTACTTC; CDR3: CSVQKGGTRGETQYF
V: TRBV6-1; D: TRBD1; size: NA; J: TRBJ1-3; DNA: TGTGCCAGCAGTGACAGGGGGCCTGGAAACACCATATATTTT; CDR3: CASSDRGPGNTIYF
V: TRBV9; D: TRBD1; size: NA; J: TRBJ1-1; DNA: TGTGCCAGCAGCGCGGAGAGGGGACAGGGAGGATGGAACACTGAAGCTTTCTTT; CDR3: CASSAERGQGGWNTEAFF
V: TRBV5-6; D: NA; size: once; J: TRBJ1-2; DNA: TGTGCCAGCAGCCCCCGGAGCACGTCGCTCGGCGGCTACACCTTC; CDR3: CASSPRSTSLGGYTF
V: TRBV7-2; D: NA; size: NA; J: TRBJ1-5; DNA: TGTGCCAGCAGCTACCAGGGGAATCAGCCCCAGCATTTT; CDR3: CASSYQGNQPQHF
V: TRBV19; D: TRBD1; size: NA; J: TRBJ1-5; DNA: TGTGCCAGTAGTATCTCAGACAGGGCCGGTACTCAGCCCCAGCATTTT; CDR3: CASSISDRAGTQPQHF
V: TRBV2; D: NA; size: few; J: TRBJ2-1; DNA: TGTGCCAGCACGGTGGAAAAAGGGAATGAGCAGTTCTTC; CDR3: CASTVEKGNEQFF
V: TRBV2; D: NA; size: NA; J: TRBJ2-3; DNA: TGTGCCAGCAGAGGCACCATCACGCAGTATTTT; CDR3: CASRGTITQYF
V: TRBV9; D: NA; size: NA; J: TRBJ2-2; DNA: TGTGCCAGCAGCGTAGTACAGGATACCGGGGAGCTGTTTTTT; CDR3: CASSVVQDTGELFF
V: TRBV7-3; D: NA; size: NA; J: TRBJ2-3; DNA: TGTGCCAGCAGCTTAAATCCCCGGTACGATACGCAGTATTTT; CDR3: CASSLNPRYDTQYF
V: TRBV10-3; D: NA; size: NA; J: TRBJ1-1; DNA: TGTGCCATCAGTGATAACCTAGGGCGCACTGAAGCTTTCTTT; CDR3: CAISDNLGRTEAFF
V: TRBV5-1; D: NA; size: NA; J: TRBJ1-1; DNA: TGCGCCAGCAGCTTGGCCTGGTCTAGTGAAGCTTTCTTT; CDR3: CASSLAWSSEAFF
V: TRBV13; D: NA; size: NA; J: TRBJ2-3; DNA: TGTGCCAGCAGCTTACCCCCCACAGATACGCAGTATTTT; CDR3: CASSLPPTDTQYF
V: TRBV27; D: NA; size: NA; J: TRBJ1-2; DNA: TGTGCCAGCAGTTTAGAGTCAGGGGTGGGCTACACCTTC; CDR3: CASSLESGVGYTF
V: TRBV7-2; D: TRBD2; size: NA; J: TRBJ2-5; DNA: TGTGCCAGCAGCTTAGCTTGGGCGGGGGGTGTCCAAGAGACCCAGTACTTC; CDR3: CASSLAWAGGVQETQYF
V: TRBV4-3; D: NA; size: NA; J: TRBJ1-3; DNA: TGCGCCAGCAGCCAAGATCTACAGGGTCGAAACACCATATATTTT; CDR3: CASSQDLQGRNTIYF
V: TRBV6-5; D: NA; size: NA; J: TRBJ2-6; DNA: TGTGCCAGCAAGTCTGGGGCCAACGTCCTGACTTTC; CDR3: CASKSGANVLTF
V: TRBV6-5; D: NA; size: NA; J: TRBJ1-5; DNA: TGTGCCAGCAGGGAGACAGTTATCGGCCAGCCCCAGCATTTT; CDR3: CASRETVIGQPQHF
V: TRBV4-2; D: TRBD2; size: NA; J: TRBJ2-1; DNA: TGTGCCAGCAGCCAAGGTTTTAGCGGGGGGGCAAGAGAGCAGTTCTTC; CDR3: CASSQGFSGGAREQFF
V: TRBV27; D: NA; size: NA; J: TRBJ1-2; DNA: TGTGCCAGCAGCCCTATTGGACAGACCTACTATGGCTACACCTTC; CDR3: CASSPIGQTYYGYTF
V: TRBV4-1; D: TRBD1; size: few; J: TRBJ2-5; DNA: TGCGCCAGCAGCCTCGGACAGGCCCAAGAGACCCAGTACTTC; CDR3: CASSLGQAQETQYF
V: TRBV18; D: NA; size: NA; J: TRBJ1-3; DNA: TGTGCCAGCTCACCATTCGGGGACTCTGGAAACACCATATATTTT; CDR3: CASSPFGDSGNTIYF
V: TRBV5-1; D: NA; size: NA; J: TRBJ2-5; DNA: TGCGCCAGCAGCTTGGTAGATCTTCAAGAGACCCAGTACTTC; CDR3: CASSLVDLQETQYF
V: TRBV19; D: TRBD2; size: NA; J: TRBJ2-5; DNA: TGTGCCAGTAGTAGTTGGACTAGCGGGGGATCCCTAGAGACCCAGTACTTC; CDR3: CASSSWTSGGSLETQYF
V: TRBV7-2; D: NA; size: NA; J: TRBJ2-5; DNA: TGTGCCAGCGGAGGAGGGGCAGGTGAGACCCAGTACTTC; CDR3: CASGGGAGETQYF
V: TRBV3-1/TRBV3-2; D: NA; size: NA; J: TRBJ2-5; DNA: TGTGCCAGCAGCCAAGAAATGGGAATGGGAGAGACCCAGTACTTC; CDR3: CASSQEMGMGETQYF
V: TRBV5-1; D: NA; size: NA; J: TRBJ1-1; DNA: TGCGCCAGCAGCCCAGGGACAACGCTGATGAACACTGAAGCTTTCTTT; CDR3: CASSPGTTLMNTEAFF
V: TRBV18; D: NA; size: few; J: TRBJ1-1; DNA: TGTGCCAGCTCACCTCAGGGGCCAAACACTGAAGCTTTCTTT; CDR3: CASSPQGPNTEAFF
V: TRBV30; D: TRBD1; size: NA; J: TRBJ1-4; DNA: TGTGCCTGCCATGACAGGGTTGGTGAAAAACTGTTTTTT; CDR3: CACHDRVGEKLFF
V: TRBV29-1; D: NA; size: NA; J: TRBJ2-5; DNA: TGCAGCGTTGGACCTGAGACCCAGTACTTC; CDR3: CSVGPETQYF
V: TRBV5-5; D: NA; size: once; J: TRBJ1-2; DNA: TGTGCCAGCAGCTTGGACCCGGGGCCCTATGGCTACACCTTC; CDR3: CASSLDPGPYGYTF
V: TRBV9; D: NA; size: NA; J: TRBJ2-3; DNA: TGTGCCAGCAGTCGGACAGGCACAGATACGCAGTATTTT; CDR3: CASSRTGTDTQYF
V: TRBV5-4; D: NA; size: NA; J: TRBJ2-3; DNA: TGTGCCAGCAGCTTGGCCCAGAGCACAGATACGCAGTATTTT; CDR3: CASSLAQSTDTQYF
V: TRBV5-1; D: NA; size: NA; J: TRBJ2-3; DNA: TGCGCCAGCAGCCCTGACAGGTTCGTCGATACGCAGTATTTT; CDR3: CASSPDRFVDTQYF
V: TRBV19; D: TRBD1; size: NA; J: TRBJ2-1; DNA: TGTGCCAGTAGTATAGACAGGGGGCTTGAGCAGTTCTTC; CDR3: CASSIDRGLEQFF
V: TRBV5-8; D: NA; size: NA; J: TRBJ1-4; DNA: TGTGCCAGCAGGAGGGAAAAACTGTTTTTT; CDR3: CASRREKLFF
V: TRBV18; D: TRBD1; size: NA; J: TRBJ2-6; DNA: TGTGCCAGCTCACCTAGGACAGGGAATACTGGGGCCAACGTCCTGACTTTC; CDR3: CASSPRTGNTGANVLTF
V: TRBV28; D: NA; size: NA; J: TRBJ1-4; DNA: TGTGCCAGCAGGTCAGGACAGACATCAACTAATGAAAAACTGTTTTTT; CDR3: CASRSGQTSTNEKLFF
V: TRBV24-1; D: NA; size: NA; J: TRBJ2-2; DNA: TGTGCCACCAGTGAGGCGGGAACCGGGGAGCTGTTTTTT; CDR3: CATSEAGTGELFF
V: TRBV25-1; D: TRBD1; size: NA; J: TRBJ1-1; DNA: TGTGCCAGCAGTGAACCCGGGACAGGGGAAACTGAAGCTTTCTTT; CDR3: CASSEPGTGETEAFF
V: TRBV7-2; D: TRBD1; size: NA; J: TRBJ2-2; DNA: TGTGCCAGCAGCTTAAGGGGGACAGAGAACACCGGGGAGCTGTTTTTT; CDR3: CASSLRGTENTGELFF
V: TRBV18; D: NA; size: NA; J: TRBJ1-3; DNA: TGTGCCAGCTCACCCTCTGGGGAGTCTGGAAACACCATATATTTT; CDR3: CASSPSGESGNTIYF
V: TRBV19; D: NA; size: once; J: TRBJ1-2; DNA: TGTGCCAGTACCCGGGACGGACGGTCCCCTAACTATGGCTACACCTTC; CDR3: CASTRDGRSPNYGYTF
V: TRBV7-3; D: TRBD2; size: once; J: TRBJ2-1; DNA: TGTGCCAGCAGCTTAAAAGCGGGGGGGATCTCCTACAATGAGCAGTTCTTC; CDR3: CASSLKAGGISYNEQFF
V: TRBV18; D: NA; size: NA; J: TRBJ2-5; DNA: TGTGCCAGCTCACGGGGGCTAGCGGCCCCCCGAGCGGAGACCCAGTACTTC; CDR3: CASSRGLAAPRAETQYF
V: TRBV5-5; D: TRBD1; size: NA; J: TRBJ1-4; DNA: TGTGCCAGCAGCCCGGGACAGACTGAAAAACTGTTTTTT; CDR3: CASSPGQTEKLFF
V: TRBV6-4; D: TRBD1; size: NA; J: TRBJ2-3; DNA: TGTGCCAGCAGACCAGACAGGGTAACAGATACGCAGTATTTT; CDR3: CASRPDRVTDTQYF
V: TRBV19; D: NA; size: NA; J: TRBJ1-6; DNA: TGTGCCGCACGCCGTCGGCAGGCTGACGAATCACCCCTCCACTTT; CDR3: CAARRRQADESPLHF
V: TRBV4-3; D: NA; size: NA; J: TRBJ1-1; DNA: TGCGCCAGCAGCCAAGGACGCCAGGACACTGAAGCTTTCTTT; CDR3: CASSQGRQDTEAFF
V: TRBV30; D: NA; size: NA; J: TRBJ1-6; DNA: TGTGCCTGGAGTGTGGAGGGTCTTTCTTCACCCCTCCACTTT; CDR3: CAWSVEGLSSPLHF
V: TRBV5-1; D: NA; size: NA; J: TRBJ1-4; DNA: TGCGCCAGCAGCAACCTCCAGGGAGGAGGGGAAAAACTGTTTTTT; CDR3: CASSNLQGGGEKLFF
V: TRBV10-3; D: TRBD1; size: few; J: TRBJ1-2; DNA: TGTGCCACGGGACAGGCCTATGGCTACACCTTC; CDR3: CATGQAYGYTF